The 21 T cell receptor beta chains reported below all come from one sample, sequenced in a study of shared clonotypes between healthy human individuals. TCRdb keeps only in-frame clones here, not all; method: immunoSEQ multiplex PCR. The data hold some 490,000 clones, with 81% observed a single time. Material: PBMCs. The receptors derive from a woman between 40 and 55 years old in good health. Some clones in this sample may be carry-over from other donors' samples.

To note about this clone: It is likely a read error: a sequence one base away is far more abundant. The genes are TRBV7-2 and TRBJ2-7, with 8 bases identical to TRBD2. Germline V gives CDR1 SGHTA, CDR2 FQGNSA. The CDR3 has 15 amino acids. The V and J ends lost 3 bases and 5 bases, in that order; junction bases with no gene match: 9. The CDR3 loop reads CASSFQTGTSNEQYF. CDR3 in DNA: TGTGCCAGCAGCTTTCAGACCGGGACTAGTAACGAGCAGTACTTC.

V is TRBV2 and J is TRBJ2-7, with D uncertain. The length of the CDR3 is 15 residues. The V end lost 4 bases, the J end lost 2 bases, and 15 bases lay between the germline ends. CDR1 and CDR2 (germline): SNHLY, FYNNEI. This CDR3 is CASSVTATATYEQYF. The CDR3 DNA follows: TGTGCCAGCAGTGTGACGGCGACTGCTACCTACGAGCAGTACTTC.

This chain uses TRBV5-1 with TRBJ2-2; 9 nucleotides align to TRBD2. The V gene end was trimmed by 1 base and the J gene end by 0 bases; junction bases not matched to a gene: 1. The germline CDR1 and CDR2 sequences are SGHRS and YFSETQ. The CDR3 has 16 amino acids. CDR3: CASSLPSGTNTGELFF. In DNA form, the CDR3 reads TGCGCCAGCAGCTTGCCTAGCGGGACGAACACCGGGGAGCTGTTTTTT.

The V and J genes are TRBV19 and TRBJ2-7, with 10 bases fitting TRBD1. The CDR3 runs to 14 residues. With V trimmed by 8 bases and J by 0 bases, 4 bases remained unmatched. CDR1 is LNHDA and CDR2 is SQIVND in the germline V gene (reference sequence). The CDR3 reads CASQGQGSSYEQYF. The CDR3 nucleotides read TGTGCCAGTCAGGGACAGGGGAGCTCCTACGAGCAGTACTTC.

The chain combines TRBV5-4 with TRBJ2-1; D gene uncertain. The V and J ends lost 4 bases and 8 bases respectively, with 13 bases between them. CDR1 and CDR2 from the germline V gene are SGHNT and YYREEE (reference sequence). CDR3 length: 13 amino acids. The CDR3 region has the DNA TGTGCCAGCAGCACAACTCCCAACCATGAGCAGTTCTTC. Translated, it gives CASSTTPNHEQFF.

V is TRBV9 and J is TRBJ1-2; D is perhaps TRBD1 (5 bases). V was clipped by 3 bases and J by 0 bases, with 15 bases between them. This CDR3 has 16 amino acids. CDR1 is SGDLS and CDR2 is YYNGEE in the germline V gene. The CDR3 loop reads CASSASPGGTNYGYTF. CDR3 bases: TGTGCCAGCAGCGCCTCCCCCGGGGGAACTAACTATGGCTACACCTTC.

The V call is TRBV4-1, the J call TRBJ1-1, with D maybe TRBD1 (6 bases). Germline V gives CDR1 MGHRA, CDR2 YSYEKL. Trimming removed 3 bases at V and 0 bases at J, with 11 bases between. There are 15 residues in the CDR3. Here the CDR3 DNA reads TGCGCCAGCAGCCAGCAACAGGGTTTGAACACTGAAGCTTTCTTT. This gives the protein CASSQQQGLNTEAFF.

The chain employs TRBV9 and TRBJ2-1; D remains ambiguous. Germline V lookup: CDR1 SGDLS, CDR2 YYNGEE. CDR3 length equals 13 residues. Trimming stripped 0 bases from V and 5 bases from J, with 6 bases between. CDR3 protein: CASSVAANNEQFF. Written as DNA, the CDR3 is TGTGCCAGCAGCGTAGCGGCCAACAATGAGCAGTTCTTC.

A remark on this clone: A far more abundant clone sits one base away, making this likely a read error. The chain employs TRBV29-1 and TRBJ2-2; D is unresolved. V lost 7 bases, J lost 1 base, and 13 bases lay in between. The CDR3 sequence is 14 residues long. The V gene's germline CDR1 is SQVTM and CDR2 ANQGSEA. The CDR3 is CSAAVGQNTGELFF. As DNA, the CDR3 is TGCAGCGCGGCTGTGGGTCAGAACACCGGGGAGCTGTTTTTT.

The table lists this clone with a count of one. This chain uses TRBV6-5 with TRBJ2-7; TRBD2 aligns across 13 bases. J was trimmed by 6 bases and V by 6 bases; bases with no gene match: 5. Germline V gene lookup returns CDR1 MNHEY and CDR2 SVGAGI. The CDR3 length is 14 residues. CDR3 in amino acids: CASSRTSGSVEQYF. In DNA, the CDR3 is TGTGCCAGCAGCCGGACTAGCGGGAGCGTCGAGCAGTACTTC.

V is TRBV28 and J is TRBJ2-2; 9 bases are a match to TRBD2. The CDR3 contains 15 residues. Germline V CDR1 and CDR2: MDHEN, SYDVKM. Trimming removed 5 bases from V and 5 bases from J; junction bases left unmatched: 6. Here the CDR3 DNA reads TGTGCCAGCAGTCAACTAGCGGGTGGGACCGGGGAGCTGTTTTTT. This gives the protein CASSQLAGGTGELFF. The whole variable domain, filled in from reference TRBV28 and TRBJ2-2, reads DVKVTQSSRYLVKRTGEKVFLECVQDMDHENMFWYRQDPGLGLRLIYFSYDVKMKEKGDIPEGYSVSREKKERFSLILESASTNQTSMYLCASSQLAGGTGELFFGEGSRLTVL.

The chain carries TRBV28 and TRBJ2-2; a weak D match, TRBD2 (5 bases). This CDR3 spans 12 amino acids. Trimming cost V 5 bases and J 7 bases, with 8 bases left between them. CDR1 and CDR2 from the germline V gene are MDHEN and SYDVKM. The CDR3, as DNA: TGTGCCAGCAGTGGAGGTGACGGGGAGCTGTTTTTT. This encodes CASSGGDGELFF.

This clone was seen a few times. The rearrangement links TRBV25-1 to TRBJ2-2, with D unresolved. There are 15 residues in the CDR3. In germline, CDR1 is MGHDK, CDR2 SYGVNS. Trimming pared 1 base from V and 3 bases from J, leaving 9 bases between. The CDR3 DNA sequence: TGTGCCAGCAGTGAATTGAGAGCCTACACCGGGGAGCTGTTTTTT. This gives the protein CASSELRAYTGELFF.

The rearrangement links TRBV30 to TRBJ2-6, with 11 bases fitting TRBD1. The CDR3 loop spans 18 amino acids. CDR1 GTSNPN and CDR2 SVGIG come from the germline V gene (reference sequence). Losses at the gene ends were 2 bases for V and 1 base for J; bases not matched to a gene: 7. Here the CDR3 reads CAWSFWTGGESGANVLTF. DNA for the CDR3: TGTGCCTGGAGTTTTTGGACAGGGGGCGAGTCTGGGGCCAACGTCCTGACTTTC.

The DNA for the CDR3 is TGCAGCGTTGATCTAGCGGGAAACGTCTACAATGAGCAGTTCTTC. Translating it yields CSVDLAGNVYNEQFF. This rearrangement joins TRBV29-1 to TRBJ2-1; 9 positions agree with TRBD2. The germline V gene has CDR1 SQVTM and CDR2 ANQGSEA. Trimming cost V 3 bases and J 3 bases; bases outside gene matches: 6. This CDR3 has 15 residues.

V gene TRBV6-7 combines with J gene TRBJ1-5; TRBD1 aligns across 11 bases. TRBV6-7 is given ORF status, its function remaining uncertain. This CDR3 is 15 amino acids long. The V and J ends lost 6 bases and 7 bases, in that order; junction bases with no gene match: 8. CDR3 region: CASSHGQGAEQPQHF. The CDR3 DNA reads TGTGCCAGCAGCCACGGACAGGGGGCAGAGCAGCCCCAGCATTTT.

As for this clone: With a much larger clone just one base away, this may be a read error. The chain couples TRBV11-3 to TRBJ1-3; D gene uncertain. The CDR3 length is 13 residues. V gave up 1 base and J gave up 2 bases, with 3 bases separating them. CDR1 and CDR2 (germline): SGHNT, YENEEA. The CDR3 protein is CASSLGTGNTIYF. The CDR3 DNA reads as TGTGCCAGCAGCTTAGGAACTGGAAACACCATATATTTT.

The V and J genes are TRBV28 and TRBJ1-1; D is unclear. V dropped 2 bases and J dropped 3 bases, with 4 bases sitting between them. This CDR3 is 12 amino acids long. Germline V gives CDR1 MDHEN, CDR2 SYDVKM. The CDR3 bases are TGTGCCAGCAGTTTACAGGACACTGAAGCTTTCTTT. This encodes CASSLQDTEAFF. The complete variable domain, with remaining parts taken from reference TRBV28 and TRBJ1-1, reads DVKVTQSSRYLVKRTGEKVFLECVQDMDHENMFWYRQDPGLGLRLIYFSYDVKMKEKGDIPEGYSVSREKKERFSLILESASTNQTSMYLCASSLQDTEAFFGQGTRLTVV.

This clone was seen a single time. The chain employs TRBV7-3 and TRBJ2-2; D is uncertain. With 3 bases removed from V and 7 bases from J, the gap between germline ends came to 3 bases. This CDR3 is built from 11 residues. The germline V gene encodes CDR1 SGHTA and CDR2 FQGTGA. In nucleotides, the CDR3 is TGTGCCAGCAGCTTCGGCGGGGAGCTGTTTTTT. Translating it yields CASSFGGELFF.

V and J are TRBV5-1 and TRBJ1-3, with D unclear. With 4 bases removed from V and 0 bases from J, the gap between germline ends came to 11 bases. The CDR3 runs to 15 residues. Germline CDR1 reads SGHRS; CDR2 reads YFSETQ. CDR3 DNA: TGCGCCAGCAGCCGTGATCGCTTCTCTGGAAACACCATATATTTT. Translation: CASSRDRFSGNTIYF.

Concerning this clone itself: A much larger clone lies a single base off, so this may be a read error. Within the sample, other DNA sequences also encode this same CDR3. CDR3 coding DNA: TGTGCCAGCAGCTCTCTCGCCCCTGGGACCAGCGGGAGATACAATGAGCAGTTCTTC. It specifies CASSSLAPGTSGRYNEQFF. The rearrangement joins TRBV11-2 to TRBJ2-1, with 8 bases fitting TRBD2. J was trimmed by 4 bases and V by 4 bases; bases with no gene match: 18. The length of the CDR3 is 19 residues. Germline CDR1 SGHAT, CDR2 FQNNGV.